One sample yielded the 24 T cell receptor beta chains listed below, sequenced in a study of blood T cell repertoires in COVID-19. Generated by immunoSEQ multiplex PCR, the TCRdb table keeps only in-frame clones and is missing some. The table lists roughly 150,000 clones, about 92% of them singletons. Sequencing was performed on peripheral blood. These receptors were collected from an older woman with COVID-19, enrolled during active disease.

The rearrangement joins TRBV19 to TRBJ1-2; 7 bases align to TRBD1. With 5 bases clipped from V and 4 bases from J, the junction kept 10 bases outside the gene matches. This CDR3 comprises 15 residues. The germline V gene has CDR1 LNHDA and CDR2 SQIVND (reference sequence). The CDR3 nucleotides read TGTGCCAGTAGTCCTAAAGAGGGGGCGGTCTATGGCTACACCTTC. Translating it yields CASSPKEGAVYGYTF.

The rearrangement links TRBV6-2 or TRBV6-3 to TRBJ1-5; 7 positions agree with TRBD1. V dropped 3 bases and J dropped 3; count of bases not matched to a gene: 2. The CDR3 is 14 residues long. The V gene's germline CDR1 is MNHEY and CDR2 SVGEGT. CDR3 protein: CASSYGTVNQPQHF. Here the CDR3 DNA reads TGTGCCAGCAGTTATGGGACAGTCAATCAGCCCCAGCATTTT.

The chain carries TRBV5-1 and TRBJ1-6, with a possible D match to TRBD1 (5 bases). CDR3 size: 14 residues. Trimming removed 2 bases from V and 7 bases from J, with 10 bases in between. From germline, CDR1 is SGHRS and CDR2 YFSETQ. Written as DNA, the CDR3 is TGCGCCAGCAGCTTCCAGGGTGACAATTCACCCCTCCACTTT. This encodes CASSFQGDNSPLHF.

This clone appeared a single time. J is TRBJ2-7 and V is TRBV19; 7 nucleotides align to TRBD1. The CDR3 has 15 amino acids. V lost 1 base and J lost 2; bases outside the gene matches: 5. Germline CDR1 and CDR2: LNHDA and SQIVND (reference sequence). CDR3 sequence: CASSIGTGATYEQYF. As DNA, the CDR3 is TGTGCCAGTAGTATAGGTACAGGGGCTACCTACGAGCAGTACTTC.

On this clone itself: The junction shows a germline mismatch at one end, possibly a read error. The chain is built from TRBV2 and TRBJ1-5, with TRBD1 matching 8 bases. This CDR3 comprises 15 residues. CDR1 SNHLY and CDR2 FYNNEI come from the germline V gene. DNA of the CDR3: TGTGCCAGCCGTGACAGGGGTTATAGCAATCAGCCCCAGCATTTT. It translates to CASRDRGYSNQPQHF.

This clone was counted once. V usage is TRBV14 and J usage is TRBJ2-1; 14 nucleotides align to TRBD2. CDR3 size: 18 residues. CDR1 and CDR2 from the germline V gene are SGHDN and FVKESK. J gave up 7 bases and V 0 bases, and 8 bases lay outside the gene matches. DNA of the CDR3: TGTGCCAGCAGCCAAGAACCCCATTGGACTAGCGGGGGGAATGAGCAGTTCTTC. Translation gives CASSQEPHWTSGGNEQFF. The full variable domain, rest sourced from reference TRBV14 and TRBJ2-1, is EAGVTQFPSHSVIEKGQTVTLRCDPISGHDNLYWYRRVMGKEIKFLLHFVKESKQDESGMPNNRFLAERTGGTYSTLKVQPAELEDSGVYFCASSQEPHWTSGGNEQFFGPGTRLTVL.

The genes are TRBV18 and TRBJ2-5, with 8 bases that match TRBD1. This CDR3 spans 15 amino acids. Trimming cost V 1 base and J 5 bases; bases outside gene matches: 6. Looked up from germline, CDR1 is KGHSH and CDR2 is LQKENI. CDR3 in DNA: TGTGCCAGCTCACCACGGGTCAGGGGGCGCGAGACCCAGTACTTC. Amino acid sequence: CASSPRVRGRETQYF.

This chain uses TRBV4-2 with TRBJ1-6; D is ambiguous. Trimming took 0 bases from V and 6 from J, leaving 6 bases between them. CDR1 and CDR2 from the germline V gene are LGHNA and YNFKEQ. This CDR3 comprises 14 residues. The CDR3: CASSQENSNSPLHF. CDR3 nucleotides: TGTGCCAGCAGCCAAGAGAACAGTAATTCACCCCTCCACTTT.

The chain carries TRBV7-8 and TRBJ1-5; no clear D. CDR3 size: 15 residues. Germline V gene lookup returns CDR1 SGHVS and CDR2 FQNEAQ. The germline V and J ends were trimmed by 1 base and 2 bases, with 9 bases remaining between them. The CDR3 nucleotides read TGTGCCAGCAGCTTAGAGAGGCCGGGCAATCAGCCCCAGCATTTT. Encoded protein: CASSLERPGNQPQHF. Full variable domain (outside the CDR3, taken from reference TRBV7-8 and TRBJ1-5): GAGVSQSPRYKVAKRGQDVALRCDPISGHVSLFWYQQALGQGPEFLTYFQNEAQLDKSGLPSDRFFAERPEGSVSTLKIQRTQQEDSAVYLCASSLERPGNQPQHFGDGTRLSIL.

This chain joins TRBV5-1 and TRBJ1-4; unclear D gene. Trimming removed 4 bases at V and 0 bases at J, with 10 bases between. This CDR3 has 15 residues. The germline V gene has CDR1 SGHRS and CDR2 YFSETQ. The CDR3 region has the DNA TGCGCCAGCAGCGGGCAGTTGGCAACTAATGAAAAACTGTTTTTT. It encodes CASSGQLATNEKLFF. Together with reference TRBV5-1 and TRBJ1-4, the CDR3 gives the full variable domain: KAGVTQTPRYLIKTRGQQVTLSCSPISGHRSVSWYQQTPGQGLQFLFEYFSETQRNKGNFPGRFSGRQFSNSRSEMNVSTLELGDSALYLCASSGQLATNEKLFFGSGTQLSVL.

This clone was recorded once. This chain joins TRBV25-1 and TRBJ1-4; D is undetermined. Per germline, CDR1 MGHDK and CDR2 SYGVNS. The CDR3 spans 14 residues. Trimming cost V 1 base and J 4 bases, with 7 bases left between them. CDR3 protein: CASSEFSDNEKLFF. The CDR3 bases are TGTGCCAGCAGTGAATTCAGCGATAATGAAAAACTGTTTTTT. The variable domain in full, with the rest retrieved from reference TRBV25-1 and TRBJ1-4, is EADIYQTPRYLVIGTGKKITLECSQTMGHDKMYWYQQDPGMELHLIHYSYGVNSTEKGDLSSESTVSRIRTEHFPLTLESARPSHTSQYLCASSEFSDNEKLFFGSGTQLSVL.

The V call is TRBV7-9, the J call TRBJ2-2, with 8 bases fitting TRBD1. After removal of 4 bases from V and 5 bases from J, the junction contained 12 bases not matched to a gene. The length of the CDR3 is 17 residues. Germline-derived CDR1 and CDR2 are SEHNR and FQNEAQ (reference sequence). CDR3 protein: CASSSSLTGERTGELFF. The CDR3 DNA follows: TGTGCCAGCAGCTCCAGCTTGACAGGGGAACGGACCGGGGAGCTGTTTTTT.

The rearrangement uses TRBV6-2 or TRBV6-3 and TRBJ1-6, with no clear D. V dropped 2 bases and J dropped 10 bases, with 30 bases sitting between them. The CDR3 is 20 residues long. CDR1 and CDR2 (germline): MNHEY, SVGEGT. CDR3: CASSYNPLVESLIIGSPLHF. For the CDR3, the DNA is TGTGCCAGCAGTTACAACCCCCTGGTGGAGAGTCTTATTATCGGGTCACCCCTCCACTTT.

The chain couples TRBV6-1 to TRBJ2-1; D perhaps matches TRBD2 (6 bases). The CDR3 extends over 15 amino acids. Germline V gives CDR1 MNHNS, CDR2 SASEGT. V was shortened by 1 base and J by 3 bases, with 10 bases between the two germline ends. The CDR3 region is CASSEGGGGYNEQFF. For the CDR3, the DNA is TGTGCCAGCAGTGAAGGGGGAGGTGGCTACAATGAGCAGTTCTTC.

The CDR3 DNA reads TGTGCCAGTAGTATAGCGTGGGGGCCAAACTATGGCTACACCTTC. This codes for CASSIAWGPNYGYTF. The chain links TRBV19 to TRBJ1-2, with D perhaps TRBD1 (6 bases). Trimming left V 1 base short and J 2 bases short, with 11 bases between. The length of the CDR3 is 15 residues. Germline CDR1 LNHDA, CDR2 SQIVND (reference sequence).

The CDR3 DNA follows: TGTGCCAGCAGTCTAACTAGCAGGAGAGGCTACACCTTC. Its protein is CASSLTSRRGYTF. This rearrangement joins TRBV3-1 (or the pseudogene TRBV3-2) to TRBJ1-2; no definite D call. V lost 6 bases to trimming and J lost 8 bases, with 16 bases between them. Germline values: CDR1 LGHDT, CDR2 YNNKEL (reference sequence). The CDR3 is made up of 13 amino acids.

The J gene is TRBJ1-6, the V gene TRBV19, with D hard to call. Germline loops: CDR1 LNHDA, CDR2 SQIVND (reference sequence). V gave up 1 base and J gave up 4 bases, with 11 bases separating them. This CDR3 region has 16 residues. The CDR3, as DNA: TGTGCCAGTAGTATAGGGCAGAGGACTTATAATTCACCCCTCCACTTT. The encoded protein is CASSIGQRTYNSPLHF.

V is TRBV6-2 or TRBV6-3 and J is TRBJ2-2, with D maybe TRBD1 (5 bases). Germline V gene lookup returns CDR1 MNHEY and CDR2 SVGEGT. This CDR3 has 16 amino acids. Trimming removed 0 bases from V and 4 bases from J, with 12 bases in between. For the CDR3, the DNA is TGTGCCAGCAGTTACTCTCCAGGGAAGGGCACCGGGGAGCTGTTTTTT. Amino acids: CASSYSPGKGTGELFF.

The rearrangement joins TRBV6-5 to TRBJ1-5; D not certain. The CDR3 is made up of 13 amino acids. V gave up 7 bases and J gave up 3 bases, with 10 bases separating them. The germline CDR1 and CDR2 sequences are MNHEY and SVGAGI. CDR3 bases: TGTGCCAGCACTACAGACAACAATCAGCCCCAGCATTTT. This translates into CASTTDNNQPQHF.

The rearrangement uses TRBV4-2 and TRBJ1-3, with D tentatively TRBD1 (5 bases). The CDR3 spans 15 residues. Germline CDR1 LGHNA, CDR2 YNFKEQ. Trimming removed 1 base at V and 3 bases at J, with 10 bases between. Written as DNA, the CDR3 is TGTGCCAGCAGCCAAGGACAGACGTTTGGAAACACCATATATTTT. Its protein is CASSQGQTFGNTIYF.

V usage is TRBV6-2 or TRBV6-3 and J usage is TRBJ1-1, with 7 bases identical to TRBD1. Germline trimming cut 0 bases from V and 5 bases from J; bases unmatched to any gene: 3. The CDR3 runs to 14 residues. Per germline, CDR1 MNHEY and CDR2 SVGEGT. Here the CDR3 DNA reads TGTGCCAGCAGTTACTCAGGGGGCGCGACTGAAGCTTTCTTT. Protein sequence: CASSYSGGATEAFF.

This clone has a single count. The rearrangement links TRBV3-1 (or the pseudogene TRBV3-2) to TRBJ2-3, with 8 bases lining up with TRBD2. Germline V lookup: CDR1 LGHDT, CDR2 YNNKEL (reference sequence). CDR3 size: 16 residues. J was trimmed by 2 bases and V by 2 bases; bases with no gene match: 6. The CDR3, as DNA: TGTGCCAGCAGCCAATCCGGGCGGGGGGTCACAGATACGCAGTATTTT. It encodes CASSQSGRGVTDTQYF.

The V and J genes are TRBV4-1 and TRBJ1-5; the D is unclear. Germline loops: CDR1 MGHRA, CDR2 YSYEKL. The CDR3 has 14 amino acids. The V and J ends lost 4 bases and 7 bases respectively, with 14 bases between them. CDR3 amino acids: CASSRGNEQQPQHF. The DNA for the CDR3 is TGCGCCAGCAGCCGAGGGAATGAGCAGCAGCCCCAGCATTTT.

The CDR3 spells CASSQGRNSPLHF. In DNA form, the CDR3 reads TGTGCCAGCAGCCAGGGTCGGAATTCACCCCTCCACTTT. The rearrangement uses TRBV6-5 and TRBJ1-6; D might be TRBD1 (5 bases). Trimming took 6 bases from V and 7 from J, leaving 10 bases between them. Germline V lookup: CDR1 MNHEY, CDR2 SVGAGI. This CDR3 is 13 amino acids long.